This paragraph reports one T cell receptor beta chain. Germline loops: CDR1 MGHRA, CDR2 YSYEKL. Trimming cost V 4 bases and J 2 bases, with 10 bases left between them. The CDR3 contains 14 residues. The source of the sample is a study of T cell responses to AZD1222 COVID-19 vaccine. Here immunoSEQ multiplex PCR was the method, and the copy in TCRdb shows in-frame clones only, minus some. The sample has about 140,000 clones; 90% are singletons. The sequences come from peripheral blood, collected on day 0 of AZD1222 vaccination. This TCR came from an adult in good health. This sequence joins TRBV4-1 and TRBJ2-3; D not certain. CDR3 in amino acids: CASSRSDSTDTQYF. CDR3 sequence (DNA): TGCGCCAGCAGCCGCTCTGACTCCACAGATACGCAGTATTTT.